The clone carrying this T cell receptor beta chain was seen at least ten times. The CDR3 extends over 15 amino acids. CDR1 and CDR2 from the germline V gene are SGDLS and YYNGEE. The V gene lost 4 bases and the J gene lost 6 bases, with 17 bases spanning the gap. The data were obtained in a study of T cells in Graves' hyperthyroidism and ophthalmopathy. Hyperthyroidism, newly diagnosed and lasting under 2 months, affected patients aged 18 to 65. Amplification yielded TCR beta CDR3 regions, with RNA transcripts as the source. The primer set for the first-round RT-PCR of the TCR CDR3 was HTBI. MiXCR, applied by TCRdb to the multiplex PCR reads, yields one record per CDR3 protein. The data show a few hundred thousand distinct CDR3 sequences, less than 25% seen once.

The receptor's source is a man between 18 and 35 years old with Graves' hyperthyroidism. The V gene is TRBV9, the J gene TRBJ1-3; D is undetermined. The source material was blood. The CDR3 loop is CASSPRTSETNTIYF. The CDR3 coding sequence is TGTGCCAGCAGCCCACGGACTTCCGAGACAAACACCATATATTTT.